Listed here are 19 T cell receptor beta chains from one sample, sequenced in a study of immune cell composition in non-small cell lung cancer (dated by TCRdb to the late 2010s). The receptor library was made with the immunoSEQ multiplex PCR assay. TCRdb carries this immuneACCESS record with in-frame sequences only. Its versions omit some clonotypes, under half of them owing to an unresolved V gene in the studies checked, with the rest unexplained. This sample lists fewer than 2,000 clones; 80% were detected once. The biggest ten clones account for 9% to 10% of the sample. The source material was lung tumor tissue. The receptors were sampled from a human donor with non-small cell lung cancer.

The chain recombines TRBV6-6 with TRBJ2-1, with 12 bases matching TRBD2. Germline trimming cut 2 bases from V and 10 bases from J; bases unmatched to any gene: 9. The V gene's germline CDR1 is MNHNY and CDR2 SVGAGI (reference sequence). CDR3 length: 16 amino acids. Written as DNA, the CDR3 is TGTGCCAGCAGTTACCCTTCTAGCGGGAGGGCCGGGGAGCAGTTCTTC. Its protein is CASSYPSSGRAGEQFF.

The rearrangement uses TRBV30 and TRBJ1-2; TRBD1 matches at 8 bases. Germline CDR1 and CDR2: GTSNPN and SVGIG (reference sequence). The V and J ends lost 1 base and 8 bases, in that order; junction bases with no gene match: 9. CDR3 size: 14 residues. The CDR3 spells CAWSATTGDDGYTF. CDR3 nucleotides: TGTGCCTGGAGTGCGACGACAGGGGATGACGGCTACACCTTC.

This chain links TRBV7-2 with TRBJ1-1; possibly TRBD1 for D (6 bases). Germline V gene lookup returns CDR1 SGHTA and CDR2 FQGNSA. This CDR3 is 12 amino acids long. The V gene lost 6 bases and the J gene lost 11 bases, with 16 bases spanning the gap. The CDR3 sequence: CASRHRDMAAFF. The CDR3, as DNA: TGTGCCAGCAGACACCGGGACATGGCTGCTTTCTTT.

V gene TRBV4-3 combines with J gene TRBJ1-2, with 7 positions matching TRBD1. CDR1 LGHNA and CDR2 YSLEER come from the germline V gene. The CDR3 extends over 16 amino acids. Trimming at V came to 0 bases and at J to 3 bases, leaving 7 bases not matched to a gene. The CDR3 sequence is CASSQDWQGGYYGYTF. CDR3 DNA sequence: TGCGCCAGCAGCCAAGATTGGCAGGGGGGTTACTATGGCTACACCTTC.

The chain carries TRBV28 and TRBJ1-2; D call uncertain. V lost 6 bases to trimming and J lost 8 bases, with 10 bases between them. The germline V gene has CDR1 MDHEN and CDR2 SYDVKM. The CDR3 loop spans 11 amino acids. The CDR3 region has the DNA TGTGCCAGCAGGCGACGGGTGGGCTACACCTTC. Translated: CASRRRVGYTF.

This chain joins TRBV30 and TRBJ2-7; 10 bases map to TRBD1. The germline V gene encodes CDR1 GTSNPN and CDR2 SVGIG (reference sequence). J gave up 3 bases and V 5 bases, and 4 bases lay outside the gene matches. There are 13 residues in the CDR3. The chain's CDR3 is CAWRQGAGYEQYF. The CDR3, as DNA: TGTGCCTGGCGACAGGGGGCCGGCTACGAGCAGTACTTC.

This clone was found once. V is TRBV30 and J is TRBJ2-7; 8 bases map to TRBD1. V shed 3 bases, J shed 2 bases, and the junction held 0 bases outside the gene matches. The CDR3 length is 12 residues. From germline, CDR1 is GTSNPN and CDR2 SVGIG (reference sequence). The CDR3 reads CAWRQGAYEQYF. The CDR3 nucleotides read TGTGCCTGGAGACAGGGGGCCTACGAGCAGTACTTC.

The chain joins TRBV18 to TRBJ2-2; D possibly corresponds to TRBD1 (6 bases). V lost 3 bases to trimming and J lost 2 bases, with 10 bases between them. There are 15 residues in the CDR3. Germline assignment: CDR1 KGHSH and CDR2 LQKENI. The CDR3 DNA follows: TGTGCCAGCTCACCGGACAGACTCAACACCGGGGAGCTGTTTTTT. Its translation: CASSPDRLNTGELFF. The entire variable domain, with the rest obtained from reference TRBV18 and TRBJ2-2, is as follows: NAGVMQNPRHLVRRRGQEARLRCSPMKGHSHVYWYRQLPEEGLKFMVYLQKENIIDESGMPKERFSAEFPKEGPSILRIQQVVRGDSAAYFCASSPDRLNTGELFFGEGSRLTVL.

This clone has just a few counts. The CDR3 spells CTSSQDRGRGDETQYF. The DNA of the CDR3 is TGCACCAGCAGCCAAGATCGCGGGAGGGGGGATGAGACCCAGTACTTC. The chain combines TRBV1 with TRBJ2-5; the table's D gene call, TRBD2, was not cross checked with the DNA. TRBV1 is deemed a pseudogene. This CDR3 is built from 16 residues.

The rearrangement joins TRBV9 to TRBJ1-2, with D possibly being TRBD1 (6 bases). Trimming took 3 bases from V and 7 from J, leaving 13 bases between them. The CDR3 covers 13 residues. CDR1 SGDLS and CDR2 YYNGEE come from the germline V gene. This chain's CDR3 is CASSEGGAGGYTF. CDR3 in DNA: TGTGCCAGCAGCGAGGGGGGGGCGGGTGGCTACACCTTC.

V gene TRBV7-2 combines with J gene TRBJ2-7; TRBD1 is a possible D gene (5 bases). The CDR3 is 14 amino acids. Trimming pared 5 bases from V and 1 base from J, leaving 12 bases between. Germline V gene sequence: CDR1 SGHTA, CDR2 FQGNSA. CDR3 residues: CASSMTQGSYEQYF. In DNA, the CDR3 is TGTGCCAGCAGCATGACTCAGGGTTCCTACGAGCAGTACTTC. Full variable domain (remainder filled in from reference TRBV7-2 and TRBJ2-7): GAGVSQSPSNKVTEKGKDVELRCDPISGHTALYWYRQSLGQGLEFLIYFQGNSAPDKSGLPSDRFSAERTGGSVSTLTIQRTQQEDSAVYLCASSMTQGSYEQYFGPGTRLTVT.

The chain carries TRBV19 and TRBJ2-1, with 13 bases aligning to TRBD2. This CDR3 is built from 15 residues. Germline V CDR1 and CDR2: LNHDA, SQIVND (reference sequence). Unmatched junction bases numbered 10, after V lost 3 bases and J lost 14 bases. CDR3 loop: CASSISRTSGSKEFF. CDR3 bases: TGTGCCAGTAGTATTAGTAGGACTAGCGGGAGTAAAGAGTTCTTC.

The chain carries TRBV7-8 and TRBJ2-1; 12 nucleotides agree with TRBD2. The V and J ends lost 4 bases and 8 bases, in that order; junction bases with no gene match: 6. The CDR3 spans 15 residues. The germline V gene has CDR1 SGHVS and CDR2 FQNEAQ. The CDR3 here is CASSSLAGGAYEQFF. For the CDR3, the DNA is TGTGCCAGCAGCTCTCTAGCGGGGGGGGCATATGAGCAGTTCTTC.

The chain carries TRBV7-2 and TRBJ2-4, with D perhaps TRBD1 (5 bases). The V and J ends lost 2 bases and 0 bases respectively, with 11 bases between them. The germline V gene has CDR1 SGHTA and CDR2 FQGNSA. This CDR3 has 16 amino acids. The CDR3, as DNA: TGTGCCAGCAGCTTAACATCAGGGTTAGCCAAAAACATTCAGTACTTC. Residues: CASSLTSGLAKNIQYF.

This chain connects TRBV28 to TRBJ1-2; TRBD1 is a possible D gene (6 bases). Trimming removed 10 bases at V and 7 bases at J, with 19 bases between. CDR3 length equals 13 residues. Germline V gene data show CDR1 as MDHEN and CDR2 as SYDVKM. As DNA, the CDR3 is TGTGCCACGACCCAGGGGCTTGCGTTTGGCTACACCTTC. As protein: CATTQGLAFGYTF.

V and J are TRBV2 and TRBJ2-3; 9 positions match TRBD1. Germline trimming cut 7 bases from V and 6 bases from J; bases unmatched to any gene: 8. The CDR3 spans 14 residues. CDR1 is SNHLY and CDR2 is FYNNEI in the germline V gene. The chain's CDR3 is CASMRDRVSDTQYF. The DNA of the CDR3 is TGTGCCAGCATGAGGGACAGGGTATCGGATACGCAGTATTTT.

J is TRBJ2-5 and V is TRBV27; a possible D gene is TRBD1 (6 bases). This CDR3 has 15 amino acids. Between the trimmed V and J ends, which lost 0 bases and 4 bases, there was a span of 12 bases. CDR1 MNHEY and CDR2 SMNVEV come from the germline V gene (reference sequence). In nucleotides, the CDR3 is TGTGCCAGCAGTTTATCGAGGGGGAGTGGAGAGACCCAGTACTTC. It yields the protein CASSLSRGSGETQYF.

This chain links TRBV6-5 with TRBJ2-7; 7 nucleotides match TRBD1. V lost 5 bases to trimming and J lost 4 bases; unmatched junction nucleotides: 8. Germline V gives CDR1 MNHEY, CDR2 SVGAGI. The CDR3 runs 14 residues. In nucleotides, the CDR3 is TGTGCCAGCAGTACGACAGGGAGTTCATACGAGCAGTACTTC. Encoded protein: CASSTTGSSYEQYF.

This rearrangement joins TRBV29-1 to TRBJ2-1; TRBD2 matches at 9 bases. Germline lookup yields CDR1 SQVTM and CDR2 ANQGSEA. Germline trimming cut 3 bases from V and 4 bases from J; bases unmatched to any gene: 1. The CDR3 is made up of 13 amino acids. This CDR3 reads CSVELAGYNEQFF. The CDR3 DNA sequence: TGCAGCGTTGAGCTAGCGGGATACAATGAGCAGTTCTTC.